This T cell receptor beta chain was recorded in a study of blood T cell repertoires in COVID-19. Original handling: By means of reference gene primer amplification, nucleated cell counts were estimated. The repertoire was sequenced with immunoSEQ multiplex PCR; TCRdb's copy has only in-frame clones and lacks some. D and trimming were read from the DNA, whereas the V and J calls and clone size are those reported in that table. Among hundreds of thousands of clones listed, around four fifths were seen once. CDR3 length: 11 residues. Germline lookup yields CDR1 SQVTM and CDR2 ANQGSEA. Trimming left V 7 bases short and J 6 bases short, with 12 bases between.

The receptor was isolated from a woman in her fifties or sixties with acute or convalescent COVID-19. J is TRBJ1-1 and V is TRBV29-1; possible D gene TRBD1, 5 bases. Sequenced: peripheral blood. CDR3 protein: CSAFREAEAFF. The CDR3 DNA is TGCAGCGCTTTCAGGGAAGCTGAAGCTTTCTTT.